The source of this T cell receptor (beta chain) is a study of T and B cells in COVID-19 patients (dated by TCRdb to 2020 to 2022). Regarding the research as a whole: Using TRB and IGH repertoire sequencing of peripheral blood, the study characterized adaptive immunity in COVID-19 patients who had active infection or had recovered. Of the 20 to 25 patients in the active-infection cohort, 18 had comorbidities associated with unfavorable COVID-19 outcome. The recovered cohort had a median age of about 30 years, compared with approximately 70 years in the active-infection cohort. As many as 9 follow-up blood samples were taken per patient, and some of the samples covered different disease stages within the same individual. The repository of TCR and BCR sequences included 55 to 75 time points from about 35 patients, and more than 8.3 million TCR sequences were analysed. Critical illness requiring mechanical ventilation or ECMO was present in about 60% of the 20 patients in the active-infection cohort. A couple of patients belonged to both the recovered and active cohorts because samples were available from active disease and after recovery. A recovered cohort was made up of roughly 19 patients contributing roughly 20 samples, mostly after mild to moderate COVID-19 managed as outpatients. Repertoire analyses used an age-matched reference group of approximately 42 healthy donors who were negative for COVID-19 antibodies as the comparison.

Broader findings and caveats from the paper: The reported TCR clusters were said to need prospective validation before any clinical use. The recovered cohort had some 2,500 exclusive TCR clusters, including 31 low-pGen clusters. Blood samples obtained from mildly ill patients during symptoms, as well as early samples obtained from severe cases, were available only in scarce numbers. Specific T cell subsets (CD4+/Treg/CD8+) and sorted SARS-CoV-2-responsive or tetramer+ T cells had not yet been sequenced, and the corresponding sequencing experiments were ongoing. TRB repertoires were highly clonal in active COVID-19, whereas diversity and richness at recovery rose above healthy donor levels. The cohort was considered too small for HLA contributions to COVID-19 susceptibility or severity to be assessed. Strongly skewed TRBV/TRBJ gene usage was reported in patients with COVID-19.

About this clonotype itself: No cognate antigen has been identified for it. Nothing much larger sits one base from this clone, and base qualities are not available.

TRB repertoires were amplified from 250-500 ng of genomic DNA extracted from blood. The sequencer was an Illumina MiSeq. TRB rearrangements were amplified by multiplex PCR with BIOMED2 TRB-A/B primer pools. Illumina-compatible adapters and 7-nucleotide sample barcodes were added to the amplicons in two consecutive PCRs. Phusion HS II polymerase was used for all library PCRs. Amplicons were gel-purified with the NucleoSpin Gel and PCR Clean-up kit, quantified on Qubit, and pooled at 3 to 4 nM. Amplicon pool quality was checked on an Agilent 2100 Bioanalyzer before Illumina next-generation sequencing. Under the source paper's analysis protocol: TRB rearrangements were annotated with MiXCR 3.0.8 using the default MiXCR reference library. Sequences with fewer than 2 reads and non-productive reads were filtered out, and every unique CDR3 nucleotide sequence was treated as a single clone. Clonality, diversity, richness and V-J gene usage were calculated in R 3.5.1. GLIPH2 was used for TCR clustering by CDR3 similarity, and generation probabilities were calculated by OLGA. GLIPH2 clusters were kept only if they contained at least four unique TCR clonotypes found in at least three individuals. The public sequencing data were trimmed at Q25 with fastp and processed into clonotypes with MiXCR by TCRdb, which kept only in-frame beta chains. Each CDR3 protein gets just one entry, which takes the most common genes and DNA from the rows behind it. Here the V and J calls rest on TCRdb's processing, not on the authors' analysis. A total of approximately 9,100 distinct CDR3 sequences appear in this sample, over 25% of them only once. Clones ranked in the top ten supply more than 5% of the sample.

CDR1 SGHRS and CDR2 YFSETQ are derived from the germline V gene. V is cut by 0 bases and J by 6 bases, and the space between the germline ends is 20 bases. Reading from cysteine to phenylalanine, the CDR3 counts 17 amino acids. Only the CDR3 region is kept as DNA, spanning 51 bases read in frame from base 1. The chain employs TRBV5-1 and TRBJ2-3, and perhaps TRBD1 as D gene, on 5 matching bases. This sequence originates from a human donor who had recovered from COVID-19. Sequenced: blood. The nucleotides are TGCGCCAGCAGCTTGGACAGGCCACCTAGGTCCGCCGATACGCAGTATTTT. Its protein product is CASSLDRPPRSADTQYF. Where the CDR3 stops, the reference TRBV5-1 and TRBJ2-3 genes take over; the full variable domain is KAGVTQTPRYLIKTRGQQVTLSCSPISGHRSVSWYQQTPGQGLQFLFEYFSETQRNKGNFPGRFSGRQFSNSRSEMNVSTLELGDSALYLCASSLDRPPRSADTQYFGPGTRLTVL.